Presented here are 22 T cell receptor beta chains from one specimen sequenced in a study of neurological immune-mediated disorders. MiXCR was run by TCRdb on the 5' RACE reads, yielding one entry per CDR3 protein. The data hold approximately 37,000 distinct CDR3 sequences, with 13% to 15% observed a single time. The sequenced sample was PBMCs. Every receptor here comes from a woman aged 45-65 years with HTLV-1-associated myelopathy (HAM/TSP).

This clonotype has ten or more counts. The J gene is TRBJ1-5, the V gene TRBV5-5, with TRBD1 as a possible D gene (5 bases). This CDR3 has 14 amino acids. Germline CDR1 and CDR2: SGHKS and YYEKEE (reference sequence). V was cut by 3 bases and J by 2 bases, with 9 bases left in between. The CDR3 DNA is TGTGCCAGCAGCTGGGGGACGGGCAATCAGCCCCAGCATTTT. It is translated as CASSWGTGNQPQHF.

This clonotype was detected ten times or more. The chain uses TRBV3-1 and TRBJ2-1, with D perhaps TRBD1 (6 bases). With 4 bases removed from V and 10 bases from J, the gap between germline ends came to 14 bases. This CDR3 is 13 amino acids long. The germline V gene encodes CDR1 LGHDT and CDR2 YNNKEL (reference sequence). CDR3 in DNA: TGTGCCAGCAGCCCTCTCGAAGGGACAGAGCAGTTCTTC. Its protein product is CASSPLEGTEQFF.

In its sample, this clonotype was seen many times. CDR3 sequence: CASSITGTFVGVSPLHF. The CDR3 coding sequence is TGTGCCAGCAGTATCACCGGGACATTTGTCGGAGTTTCACCCCTCCACTTT. This chain connects TRBV6-1 to TRBJ1-6; possible D gene TRBD1, 6 bases. The germline V and J ends were trimmed by 5 bases and 9 bases, with 23 bases remaining between them. The CDR3 is 17 residues long. Germline CDR1 reads MNHNS; CDR2 reads SASEGT.

In its sample, this clonotype is medium-sized. The rearrangement joins TRBV14 to TRBJ2-7; 7 bases fit TRBD1. Germline lookup yields CDR1 SGHDN and CDR2 FVKESK. This CDR3 has 15 residues. V lost 4 bases and J lost 0; bases outside the gene matches: 6. Here the CDR3 reads CASSPRTGGSYEQYF. As DNA, the CDR3 is TGTGCCAGCAGCCCCCGGACAGGAGGCTCCTACGAGCAGTACTTC.

This clonotype was counted at least ten times. The chain recombines TRBV10-3 with TRBJ2-7, with TRBD1 identical over 7 bases. CDR1 is ENHRY and CDR2 is SYGVKD in the germline V gene. V gave up 1 base and J gave up 7 bases; unmatched junction bases: 4. CDR3 length equals 13 residues. CDR3 sequence (DNA): TGTGCCATCAGTGAGTTAGGGGGCTGGGAGCAGTACTTC. Translation gives CAISELGGWEQYF.

This clonotype was counted ten times or more. V gene TRBV6-5 combines with J gene TRBJ1-5; TRBD1 matches 8 bases. Trimming at V came to 5 bases and at J to 3 bases, leaving 6 bases not matched to a gene. The CDR3 spans 15 residues. CDR1 and CDR2 (germline): MNHEY, SVGAGI. The CDR3 spells CASSPGQGLNQPQHF. CDR3 coding DNA: TGTGCCAGCAGTCCAGGACAGGGCCTCAATCAGCCCCAGCATTTT.

This clonotype was seen at least ten times. The chain combines TRBV5-1 with TRBJ1-4; D gene ambiguous. Germline lookup yields CDR1 SGHRS and CDR2 YFSETQ. V dropped 0 bases and J dropped 5 bases, with 14 bases sitting between them. The CDR3 contains 16 residues. Here the CDR3 DNA reads TGCGCCAGCAGCTTGGAGCTCCGGACTGTGAATGAAAAACTGTTTTTT. Translation: CASSLELRTVNEKLFF.

This clonotype was counted at least ten times. The chain is built from TRBV9 and TRBJ2-3; 11 bases agree with TRBD2. Germline assignment: CDR1 SGDLS and CDR2 YYNGEE. J lost 5 bases, V lost 1 base, and 3 bases had no gene match. The CDR3 loop spans 15 amino acids. This CDR3 reads CASSVSSGGLDTQYF. The DNA for the CDR3 is TGTGCCAGCAGCGTATCTAGCGGGGGGCTAGATACGCAGTATTTT.

This rearrangement joins TRBV12-3 or TRBV12-4 to TRBJ2-5; TRBD2 might be the D (5 bases). The CDR3 covers 13 residues. V lost 3 bases to trimming and J lost 5 bases, with 10 bases between them. This chain's CDR3 is CASSFNWRETQYF. CDR3 bases: TGTGCCAGCAGTTTTAACTGGAGGGAGACCCAGTACTTC.

The table lists this clonotype with many counts. The rearrangement uses TRBV7-8 and TRBJ2-7; TRBD2 matches 11 bases. Germline-derived CDR1 and CDR2 are SGHVS and FQNEAQ. This CDR3 contains 14 residues. The CDR3 DNA follows: TGTGCCAGCAGCCTAGCGGGGGGCTACTACGAGCAGTACGTC. Translation gives CASSLAGGYYEQYV.

This clonotype occurred many times. This chain links TRBV7-2 with TRBJ2-7; 15 nucleotides line up with TRBD2. Germline V lookup: CDR1 SGHTA, CDR2 FQGNSA. CDR3 length: 16 residues. V was pared by 5 bases and J by 7 bases, with 9 bases of the junction left unmatched. The CDR3 sequence: CASSRTSGGASGEQYF. The CDR3, as DNA: TGTGCCAGCAGCCGGACTAGCGGGGGGGCCTCCGGGGAGCAGTACTTC.

By share, this clonotype counts as medium-sized (0.01 to 0.1%). V usage is TRBV12-3 or TRBV12-4 and J usage is TRBJ1-1; no definite D call. The CDR3 has 13 residues. V lost 6 bases and J 1 base, leaving 9 bases between the germline ends. For the CDR3, the DNA is TGTGCCAGCAGGGTACTTACGAACACTGAAGCTTTCTTT. This codes for CASRVLTNTEAFF.

The chain employs TRBV7-2 and TRBJ2-1, with TRBD2 matching 15 bases. Germline values: CDR1 SGHTA, CDR2 FQGNSA. The CDR3 has 15 amino acids. The junction had 3 bases not matched to a gene; V was cut back by 3 bases and J by 9 bases. As DNA, the CDR3 is TGTGCCAGCAGCTTGGGACTAGCGGGGGGAGCTGAGCAGTTCTTC. Its protein is CASSLGLAGGAEQFF.

The chain uses TRBV29-1 and TRBJ2-1, with TRBD1 identical over 8 bases. V lost 2 bases, J lost 2 bases, and 2 bases stayed unmatched. Germline CDR1 reads SQVTM; CDR2 reads ANQGSEA. This CDR3 comprises 14 residues. The DNA for the CDR3 is TGCAGCGTTGAACACAGGGGGACCTACAATGAGCAGTTCTTC. Its protein is CSVEHRGTYNEQFF.

CDR3 nucleotide sequence: TGTGCCACCAGCAGAGATGTCGGTCTCGGAAACACCATATATTTT. Protein: CATSRDVGLGNTIYF. V and J are TRBV15 and TRBJ1-3; the D is unclear. Germline V lookup: CDR1 LNHNV, CDR2 YYDKDF (reference sequence). The CDR3 extends over 15 amino acids. Deletions cut 0 bases from V and 4 bases from J, with 10 bases between.

Many counts were recorded for this clonotype. This chain links TRBV20-1 with TRBJ1-1, with no clear D. In germline, CDR1 is DFQATT, CDR2 SNEGSKA (reference sequence). The CDR3 runs to 15 residues. The V and J ends lost 3 bases and 0 bases respectively, with 14 bases between them. The CDR3 DNA sequence: TGCAGTGCTAGTCAGTCGAGCCTGTTGAACACTGAAGCTTTCTTT. As protein: CSASQSSLLNTEAFF.

The chain carries TRBV7-2 and TRBJ2-2, with D possibly TRBD1 on 6 matching bases. Germline V gene sequence: CDR1 SGHTA, CDR2 FQGNSA. The CDR3 length is 14 residues. V was cut by 4 bases and J by 7 bases, with 13 bases left in between. This chain's CDR3 is CASSSTGYNGELFF. CDR3 bases: TGTGCCAGCAGCTCTACAGGGTACAACGGGGAGCTGTTTTTT.

This clonotype was recorded many times. The genes are TRBV20-1 and TRBJ2-7; 8 nucleotides agree with TRBD2. CDR1 is DFQATT, CDR2 SNEGSKA, per germline (reference sequence). After removal of 1 base from V and 0 bases from J, the junction contained 2 bases not matched to a gene. This CDR3 is built from 14 residues. The CDR3 sequence: CSARGGGSSYEQYF. The CDR3 DNA sequence: TGCAGTGCTAGAGGCGGGGGGAGCTCCTACGAGCAGTACTTC.

At least ten counts were recorded for this clonotype. The rearrangement links TRBV5-1 to TRBJ2-3; TRBD2 matches at 7 bases. J gave up 5 bases and V 0 bases, and 6 bases lay outside the gene matches. CDR1 is SGHRS, CDR2 YFSETQ, per germline. The CDR3 contains 15 residues. As DNA, the CDR3 is TGCGCCAGCAGCTTGGCAGGACTAGTAATAGATACGCAGTATTTT. Protein product: CASSLAGLVIDTQYF.

This clonotype was seen many times. The V call is TRBV7-2, the J call TRBJ2-1; 13 bases map to TRBD2. CDR1 is SGHTA and CDR2 is FQGNSA in the germline V gene. V shed 5 bases, J shed 12 bases, and the junction held 10 bases outside the gene matches. CDR3 length: 15 residues. CDR3 sequence (DNA): TGTGCCAGCAGCCCACAGGGACTAGCGGGGTCCGTGCAGTTCTTC. Its translation: CASSPQGLAGSVQFF.

This clonotype has only a few counts. The J gene is TRBJ2-1, the V gene TRBV4-2, with 7 positions matching TRBD2. The germline V gene has CDR1 LGHNA and CDR2 YNFKEQ. J gave up 10 bases and V 0 bases, and 6 bases lay outside the gene matches. CDR3 length equals 14 residues. CDR3 in amino acids: CASSQDRNGGEQFF. CDR3 nucleotide sequence: TGTGCCAGCAGCCAAGATCGTAACGGGGGGGAGCAGTTCTTC.

This clonotype was seen just once. Since a much larger clone is just one base distant, this may be a read error. The J gene is TRBJ2-2, the V gene TRBV5-5, with unresolved D. The CDR3 extends over 12 amino acids. Germline V gene lookup returns CDR1 SGHKS and CDR2 YYEKEE (reference sequence). The CDR3 DNA sequence: TGTGTCAGCAGCTTTGGGTCCGGGGAGCTGTTTTTT. It encodes CVSSFGSGELFF. Full variable domain (rest looked up from reference TRBV5-5 and TRBJ2-2): DAGVTQSPTHLIKTRGQQVTLRCSPISGHKSVSWYQQVLGQGPQFIFQYYEKEERGRGNFPDRFSARQFPNYSSELNVNALLLGDSALYLCVSSFGSGELFFGEGSRLTVL.